This paragraph covers one T cell receptor beta chain sequence. The sample originates from a study of shared clonotypes between healthy human individuals. The CDR3 covers 13 residues. Germline CDR1 KGHSH, CDR2 LQKENI. Trimming removed 2 bases from V and 3 bases from J, with 5 bases in between. TCRdb keeps only in-frame clones here, not all; method: immunoSEQ multiplex PCR. The table includes about 990,000 clones, approximately 80% detected once. The chain combines TRBV18 with TRBJ2-4; no firm D call. Input material: memory CD4+ T cells from PBMCs. Subset meaning: CD45RA-negative fraction. This clonotype originated in a man aged 18 to 29 in good health. Some clones in this sample may be carry-over from other donors' samples. DNA of the CDR3: TGTGCCAGCTCACCAATTAGCAAAAACATTCAGTACTTC. It encodes CASSPISKNIQYF.